This T cell receptor (beta chain) was identified during a study of T cells in Graves' hyperthyroidism and ophthalmopathy. Study information: The authors collected peripheral blood at initial diagnosis, before any treatment. Whole-study results and caveats: Classification by a 13 V-J model distinguished ophthalmopathy from stable hyperthyroidism.

CDR3 size: 15 residues. V lost 3 bases to trimming and J lost 3 bases, with 12 bases between them. CDR1 is LGHDT and CDR2 is YNNKEL in the germline V gene (reference sequence). Calling Graves' hyperthyroidism stable meant ophthalmopathy did not progress within 18 months. Patients were excluded because of uncontrolled infection, other autoimmune disease, pregnancy or lactation. As for this clonotype: As yet, its antigen is unknown.

The source material, RNA transcripts, was used to amplify TCR beta CDR3 regions. First-round RT-PCR of the TCR CDR3 relied on the HTBI primer set. In TCRdb, the multiplex PCR reads were re-called with MiXCR into one record per CDR3 protein. The table records around 690,000 distinct CDR3 sequences, approximately 15% of them present only once. This chain connects TRBV3-1 to TRBJ2-1; weak D call: TRBD2 (6 bases). The material sequenced was blood. The sequence was obtained from a man between 45 and 60 years old with Graves' hyperthyroidism. In nucleotides, the CDR3 is TGTGCCAGCAGCCAGTTAGCGGAGGTCTACAATGAGCAGTTCTTC. It encodes CASSQLAEVYNEQFF.